The 13 T cell receptor beta chains reported below all come from one sample, sequenced in a study of T cells after somatic rescue of genetic block. TCRdb's table, derived via immunoSEQ multiplex PCR, lists solely in-frame clones and lacks some. This sample has 50,000 to 60,000 clones, with 90% to 96% found just once. Sequenced material: peripheral blood mononuclear cells (PBMCs). Receptors originate from a child younger than two.

The chain couples TRBV5-4 to TRBJ1-1; 7 nucleotides align to TRBD1. J was trimmed by 1 base and V by 3 bases; bases with no gene match: 3. CDR3 length: 14 residues. Germline assignment: CDR1 SGHNT and CDR2 YYREEE (reference sequence). CDR3 DNA: TGTGCCAGCAGCTCGACAGGGCGGAACACTGAAGCTTTCTTT. It encodes CASSSTGRNTEAFF. The whole variable domain, filled in from reference TRBV5-4 and TRBJ1-1, reads ETGVTQSPTHLIKTRGQQVTLRCSSQSGHNTVSWYQQALGQGPQFIFQYYREEENGRGNFPPRFSGLQFPNYSSELNVNALELDDSALYLCASSSTGRNTEAFFGQGTRLTVV.

The V gene is TRBV10-3, the J gene TRBJ2-1; 8 bases map to TRBD2. The J segment lost 4 bases and the V segment lost 2 bases, leaving 16 bases of the junction unmatched. CDR1 and CDR2 (germline): ENHRY, SYGVKD. This CDR3 contains 19 residues. Written as DNA, the CDR3 is TGTGCCATCAGTGAGCCTAAGGAGGCCGGAAGCGGGGGATACAATGAGCAGTTCTTC. This gives the protein CAISEPKEAGSGGYNEQFF.

This clone was observed a handful of times. The V gene is TRBV28, the J gene TRBJ1-5; D is unresolved. This CDR3 comprises 13 residues. The germline CDR1 and CDR2 sequences are MDHEN and SYDVKM. Trimming took 3 bases from V and 9 from J, leaving 12 bases between them. Written as DNA, the CDR3 is TGTGCCAGCAGTTTCCTACGGGCCGGGCCCCAGCATTTT. This gives the protein CASSFLRAGPQHF. The full variable domain, in which reference TRBV28 and TRBJ1-5 provide the parts outside the CDR3, is DVKVTQSSRYLVKRTGEKVFLECVQDMDHENMFWYRQDPGLGLRLIYFSYDVKMKEKGDIPEGYSVSREKKERFSLILESASTNQTSMYLCASSFLRAGPQHFGDGTRLSIL.

This chain connects TRBV19 to TRBJ2-7; D is perhaps TRBD1 (5 bases). The ends were cut back, 1 base at V and 0 bases at J, with 7 bases in the middle. CDR1 and CDR2 from the germline V gene are LNHDA and SQIVND (reference sequence). The CDR3 spans 14 residues. The CDR3 spells CASSIAGHSYEQYF. DNA of the CDR3: TGTGCCAGTAGTATAGCCGGACACTCCTACGAGCAGTACTTC.

CDR3 sequence reads: CASSLSGRREKLFF. DNA for the CDR3: TGTGCCAGCAGCTTATCGGGACGGCGAGAAAAACTGTTTTTT. The genes are TRBV7-2 and TRBJ1-4; TRBD1 is a possible D gene (5 bases). Trimming pared 2 bases from V and 8 bases from J, leaving 12 bases between. The CDR3 is 14 residues long. CDR1 SGHTA and CDR2 FQGNSA come from the germline V gene.

The rearrangement uses TRBV7-9 and TRBJ2-3; 7 bases map to TRBD2. Trimming at V came to 3 bases and at J to 2 bases, leaving 5 bases not matched to a gene. CDR3 length equals 15 residues. The germline CDR1 and CDR2 sequences are SEHNR and FQNEAQ (reference sequence). For the CDR3, the DNA is TGTGCCAGCAGCTTCCCTAGCGGCTACACAGATACGCAGTATTTT. It encodes CASSFPSGYTDTQYF.

A remark on this clone: The junction does not match germline at one end; this may be a read error. The chain couples TRBV7-3 to TRBJ2-7; D is possibly TRBD2 (6 bases). Germline V gene lookup returns CDR1 SGHTA and CDR2 FQGTGA. The length of the CDR3 is 13 residues. Here the CDR3 reads CASSPGGGYEQYF. In DNA form, the CDR3 reads TGCGCCAGCAGCCCCGGGGGTGGTTACGAGCAGTACTTC. The entire variable domain, with the rest obtained from reference TRBV7-3 and TRBJ2-7, is as follows: GAGVSQTPSNKVTEKGKYVELRCDPISGHTALYWYRQSLGQGPEFLIYFQGTGAADDSGLPNDRFFAVRPEGSVSTLKIQRTERGDSAVYLCASSPGGGYEQYFGPGTRLTVT.

The chain links TRBV19 to TRBJ1-5, with D unclear. V was trimmed by 6 bases and J by 0 bases, leaving 9 bases between them. The CDR3 covers 14 residues. The germline V gene has CDR1 LNHDA and CDR2 SQIVND (reference sequence). The CDR3 loop is CASRQRYSNQPQHF. The CDR3 DNA reads TGTGCCAGTAGGCAACGATATAGCAATCAGCCCCAGCATTTT.

This sequence joins TRBV9 and TRBJ2-2, with 11 bases lining up with TRBD2. The CDR3 consists of 14 residues. The J segment lost 5 bases and the V segment lost 3 bases, leaving 0 bases of the junction unmatched. The germline gives CDR1 SGDLS, CDR2 YYNGEE. The CDR3 DNA is TGTGCCAGCAGCGGGACTAGCGGGACCGGGGAGCTGTTTTTT. This codes for CASSGTSGTGELFF.

J is TRBJ2-7 and V is TRBV15; D not resolved. V was cut by 2 bases and J by 6 bases, with 14 bases left in between. The CDR3 has 14 residues. Germline V gene lookup returns CDR1 LNHNV and CDR2 YYDKDF (reference sequence). CDR3 coding DNA: TGTGCCACCAGCAGAAATCCTCAGCGCGGCGAGCAGTACTTC. Translated, it gives CATSRNPQRGEQYF.

The V and J genes are TRBV19 and TRBJ2-3, with D perhaps assigned TRBD1 or TRBD2 (6 bases each). From germline, CDR1 is LNHDA and CDR2 SQIVND (reference sequence). The CDR3 extends over 15 amino acids. With 3 bases removed from V and 6 bases from J, the gap between germline ends came to 16 bases. The CDR3: CASSIGGRPRDTQYF. The CDR3, as DNA: TGTGCCAGTAGTATTGGGGGGCGGCCCCGGGATACGCAGTATTTT.

The gene calls are TRBV28 and TRBJ1-6, with 8 bases that match TRBD1. Looked up from germline, CDR1 is MDHEN and CDR2 is SYDVKM. V lost 7 bases and J lost 10; bases outside the gene matches: 0. This CDR3 contains 11 residues. In DNA form, the CDR3 reads TGTGCCAGCACAGGGGGCTCACCCCTCCACTTT. This sequence encodes CASTGGSPLHF.

The chain links TRBV10-1 to TRBJ2-1; 14 bases line up with TRBD2. The junction had 4 bases not matched to a gene; V was cut back by 6 bases and J by 6 bases. The CDR3 is 15 amino acids. Germline-derived CDR1 and CDR2 are WNHNN and SYGVQD (reference sequence). This chain's CDR3 is CASSRGTSGGNEQFF. The CDR3 DNA reads as TGCGCCAGCAGCAGAGGGACTAGCGGGGGCAATGAGCAGTTCTTC.